A selection of T cell receptor beta chains follows, all from one sample in a study of T cell responses to AZD1222 COVID-19 vaccine. Libraries were prepared by immunoSEQ multiplex PCR; TCRdb keeps only in-frame clonotypes and omits some of them. Here the sample spans roughly 100,000 clones, over 80% being singletons. The sequences come from peripheral blood, collected on day 0 of AZD1222 vaccination. Receptor source: an adult in good health. Both conserved end residues are part of each CDR3. A D gene is named only where the DNA matches it firmly. Size tells how often a clone was seen (once, few, many) or the class of an expanded clone, and some rows leave it out.

J gene	V gene	clone size	D gene	CDR3 DNA	CDR3 protein
TRBJ2-2	TRBV28	-	TRBD1	TGTGCCAGCAGGTTAGACAGGGGTGCCGGGGAGCTGTTTTTT	CASRLDRGAGELFF
TRBJ1-3	TRBV5-1	once	-	TGCGCCAGCAGCTTGGCCGGGGGAGAGGGTGGAAACACCATATATTTT	CASSLAGGEGGNTIYF
TRBJ1-1	TRBV7-9	-	-	TGTGCCAGCAGCTTGATGGGCACTGAAGCTTTCTTT	CASSLMGTEAFF
TRBJ1-3	TRBV4-3	-	-	TGCGCCAGCAGCCTCCGGCGACAAGGAAACACCATATATTTT	CASSLRRQGNTIYF
TRBJ2-1	TRBV28	-	-	TGTGCCAGCACCCCCTTCCGGGACTATGAGCAGTTCTTC	CASTPFRDYEQFF
TRBJ1-5	TRBV15	-	-	TGTGCCACCAGCAGCGGGGTGAACGGATTCTTTAGTGGGAATCAGCCCCAGCATTTT	CATSSGVNGFFSGNQPQHF
TRBJ2-2	TRBV7-9	-	TRBD2	TGTGCCAGCAGCTCGGGACTATCGAACACCGGGGAGCTGTTTTTT	CASSSGLSNTGELFF
TRBJ2-3	TRBV12-5	-	TRBD1	TGTGCTAGTGGTTTGGCAACAGGGGAGCTAACAGATACGCAGTATTTT	CASGLATGELTDTQYF
TRBJ1-1	TRBV18	-	-	TGTGCCAGCTCACAATCCTACAGGGAGAACACTGAAGCTTTCTTT	CASSQSYRENTEAFF
TRBJ1-2	TRBV24-1	-	-	TGTGCCACCAGTGACCTGGGAGGCTACACCTTC	CATSDLGGYTF
TRBJ1-5	TRBV28	-	-	TGTGCCAGCAGAACCGGGAGTCAGCCCCAGCATTTT	CASRTGSQPQHF
TRBJ1-1	TRBV5-1	-	TRBD1	TGCGCCAGCAGCCTTAATCCGGGACAGAGGAACACTGAAGCTTTCTTT	CASSLNPGQRNTEAFF
TRBJ1-1	TRBV5-1	-	-	TGCGCCAGCAGCCACAACCAAGGACAGACTGAAGCTTTCTTT	CASSHNQGQTEAFF
TRBJ2-5	TRBV5-5	-	-	TGTGCCAGCAGCTTCCCTCCAGAGACCCAGTACTTC	CASSFPPETQYF
TRBJ2-2	TRBV15	-	-	TGTGCCACCAGCAACGCTCCGAACACCGGGGAGCTGTTTTTT	CATSNAPNTGELFF
TRBJ2-4	TRBV28	-	-	TGTGCCAGCAGCGGCCGCGGACGTACCAAAAACATTCAGTACTTC	CASSGRGRTKNIQYF
TRBJ2-3	TRBV5-5	-	-	TGTGCCAGCAGCTTGGATCCGCCAGATACGCAGTATTTT	CASSLDPPDTQYF
TRBJ2-1	TRBV28	-	TRBD2	TGTGCCAGCAGTTTCACCCCGGTGGGAGGGCCGGGCGCTGAGCAGTTCTTC	CASSFTPVGGPGAEQFF
TRBJ1-5	TRBV2	-	-	TGTGCCAGCAGCAGGACAGAGAGGTTACGGAATCAGCCCCAGCATTTT	CASSRTERLRNQPQHF
TRBJ1-1	TRBV15	-	-	TGTGCCACCCGGGGGGGCACTGAAGCTTTCTTT	CATRGGTEAFF
TRBJ2-7	TRBV10-3	-	-	TGTGCCATCAGTCTGGGCTCCTACGAGCAGTACTTC	CAISLGSYEQYF
TRBJ1-6	TRBV10-3	-	-	TGTGCCATCAGTGATCGGGGGAGCTCCTATAATTCACCCCTCCACTTT	CAISDRGSSYNSPLHF
TRBJ1-5	TRBV6-2/TRBV6-3	-	-	TGTGCCAGCAGTTACCCCGCTCAGCCCCAGCATTTT	CASSYPAQPQHF
TRBJ2-7	TRBV21-1	-	-	TGTGCCAGCAGCAAAGCGACCTTGACAGGGGTGGGGTACGGGCAGTACTTC	CASSKATLTGVGYGQYF
TRBJ1-5	TRBV4-1	-	-	TGCGCCAGCAGCCAAGTCCGAGTTGGTCAGCCCCAGCATTTT	CASSQVRVGQPQHF
TRBJ2-5	TRBV9	-	TRBD2	TGTGCCAGCAGCTTCAATAGCGGGGGCTCCCAAGAGACCCAGTACTTC	CASSFNSGGSQETQYF
TRBJ1-2	TRBV27	-	TRBD1	TGTGCCAGCAGTTGGGCCTCAGGGGGCTCCTATGGCTACACCTTC	CASSWASGGSYGYTF
TRBJ2-7	TRBV6-5	few	-	TGTGCCAGCACCTACAACTCCTACGAGCAGTACTTC	CASTYNSYEQYF
TRBJ2-2	TRBV15	-	-	TGTGCCACCAGCAGAGATCGAGCAGGGCCGAACACCGGGGAGCTGTTTTTT	CATSRDRAGPNTGELFF
TRBJ1-4	TRBV29-1	once	-	TGCAGCGTGGAGGGACGGCTAAATGAAAAACTGTTTTTT	CSVEGRLNEKLFF
TRBJ1-2	TRBV9	-	-	TGTGCCAGCAGCCCCAGCGAGGGTTTGGCTTATGGCTACACCTTC	CASSPSEGLAYGYTF
TRBJ1-6	TRBV19	few	-	TGTGCCAGTAGCCGGGCCGAGAATTCACCCCTCCACTTT	CASSRAENSPLHF
TRBJ1-4	TRBV10-3	-	-	TGTGCCATCAGTGAGGGAGGGTCTAATGAAAAACTGTTTTTT	CAISEGGSNEKLFF
TRBJ2-5	TRBV5-5	-	-	TGTGCCAGCAGCCTGAACGGACTACCACAAGAGACCCAGTACTTC	CASSLNGLPQETQYF
TRBJ1-5	TRBV18	-	-	TGTGCCAGCTCACCCTCGGGGCTCCCGAAAGGCAATCAGCCCCAGCATTTT	CASSPSGLPKGNQPQHF
TRBJ2-5	TRBV6-2/TRBV6-3	-	-	TGTGCCAGCAGCCCCAACGGCCCGGGGACCCAGTACTTC	CASSPNGPGTQYF
TRBJ2-7	TRBV6-2/TRBV6-3	-	-	TGTGCCAGCAGCCTCGGCCGACAGCTCGAGCAGTACTTC	CASSLGRQLEQYF